A single sample is the source of the 10 T cell receptor beta chains below, sequenced in a study of cytomegalovirus exposure and HLA in healthy donors. PCR used 60 Vbeta primers and 13 Jbeta primers. Using immunoSEQ multiplex PCR, the repertoire was profiled, and TCRdb retains in-frame clones only, with some absent. In the table there are roughly 100,000 clones, 60% to 80% of which are singletons. The sequenced material came from PBMCs. The receptors come from a female donor in good health and CMV-seronegative.

V is TRBV7-2 and J is TRBJ2-7; a possible D gene is TRBD1 (5 bases). CDR1 SGHTA and CDR2 FQGNSA come from the germline V gene. This CDR3 has 15 amino acids. V lost 3 bases and J 3 bases, leaving 15 bases between the germline ends. The CDR3 loop reads CASSFTRQTSYEQYF. CDR3 bases: TGTGCCAGCAGCTTTACGAGACAGACGAGCTACGAGCAGTACTTC. The whole variable domain, filled in from reference TRBV7-2 and TRBJ2-7, reads GAGVSQSPSNKVTEKGKDVELRCDPISGHTALYWYRQSLGQGLEFLIYFQGNSAPDKSGLPSDRFSAERTGGSVSTLTIQRTQQEDSAVYLCASSFTRQTSYEQYFGPGTRLTVT.

The chain recombines TRBV2 with TRBJ2-1; D is possibly TRBD2 (5 bases). The CDR3 runs to 14 residues. Trimming stripped 6 bases from V and 2 bases from J, with 11 bases between. Germline V lookup: CDR1 SNHLY, CDR2 FYNNEI. The CDR3 spells CASRDATTYNEQFF. Here the CDR3 DNA reads TGTGCCAGCAGGGACGCGACTACCTACAATGAGCAGTTCTTC.

The chain carries TRBV2 and TRBJ2-3; 15 nucleotides match TRBD2. Per germline, CDR1 SNHLY and CDR2 FYNNEI. The CDR3 runs to 16 residues. V gave up 5 bases and J gave up 4 bases; unmatched junction bases: 4. CDR3 nucleotide sequence: TGTGCCAGCAGTTCTGGACTAGCGGGAGGGGCAGATACGCAGTATTTT. Amino acid sequence: CASSSGLAGGADTQYF.

The gene calls are TRBV5-1 and TRBJ2-7; 7 nucleotides agree with TRBD2. This CDR3 comprises 15 residues. V lost 3 bases, J lost 1 base, and 7 bases stayed unmatched. Germline values: CDR1 SGHRS, CDR2 YFSETQ. The CDR3 here is CASSWGTGGSYEQYF. Here the CDR3 DNA reads TGCGCCAGCAGCTGGGGAACGGGAGGATCCTACGAGCAGTACTTC.

The J gene is TRBJ2-1, the V gene TRBV9; D is possibly TRBD1 (5 bases). This CDR3 comprises 14 residues. V lost 4 bases, J lost 5 bases, and 13 bases lay in between. The V gene's germline CDR1 is SGDLS and CDR2 YYNGEE. The CDR3 is CASSLQAWDNEQFF. CDR3 sequence (DNA): TGTGCCAGCAGCTTACAGGCCTGGGACAATGAGCAGTTCTTC.

J is TRBJ2-1 and V is TRBV18, with 10 bases that match TRBD1. Germline V gives CDR1 KGHSH, CDR2 LQKENI. Losses at the gene ends were 2 bases for V and 8 bases for J; bases not matched to a gene: 3. The CDR3 runs to 14 residues. CDR3 in amino acids: CASSPGTGDHEQFF. CDR3 coding DNA: TGTGCCAGCTCACCAGGGACAGGGGACCATGAGCAGTTCTTC.

V usage is TRBV2 and J usage is TRBJ1-2; 11 bases align to TRBD1. The CDR3 contains 15 residues. Germline V gives CDR1 SNHLY, CDR2 FYNNEI. V dropped 7 bases and J dropped 2; count of bases not matched to a gene: 6. The DNA of the CDR3 is TGTGCCAGCAACTATGGGACAGGGGGAAACTATGGCTACACCTTC. This encodes CASNYGTGGNYGYTF.

As to this clone: A read error may produce the germline difference seen at one junction end. V gene TRBV5-4 combines with J gene TRBJ2-2; 13 nucleotides agree with TRBD2. This CDR3 spans 19 amino acids. CDR1 is SGHNT, CDR2 YYREEE, per germline (reference sequence). CDR3 nucleotides: TGTGCCAGCAGCCCGGGGACTAGCGGGAAAAGGGGTGAACACCGGGGAGCTGTTTTT. Its translation: CASSPGTSGKRGEHRGAVF.

The chain employs TRBV30 and TRBJ2-7; TRBD1 might be the D (6 bases). This CDR3 is 15 amino acids long. Trimming removed 3 bases from V and 0 bases from J, with 15 bases in between. CDR1 and CDR2 from the germline V gene are GTSNPN and SVGIG (reference sequence). The CDR3 sequence is CAWSDGTPNSYEQYF. CDR3 nucleotide sequence: TGTGCCTGGAGCGACGGGACACCCAACTCCTACGAGCAGTACTTC.

The V and J genes are TRBV18 and TRBJ1-1; D may be TRBD1 (5 bases). This CDR3 is built from 15 residues. V was shortened by 0 bases and J by 1 base, with 9 bases between the two germline ends. Germline values: CDR1 KGHSH, CDR2 LQKENI. Here the CDR3 DNA reads TGTGCCAGCTCACCACCGGGTAGGGGGAACACTGAAGCTTTCTTT. This sequence encodes CASSPPGRGNTEAFF.